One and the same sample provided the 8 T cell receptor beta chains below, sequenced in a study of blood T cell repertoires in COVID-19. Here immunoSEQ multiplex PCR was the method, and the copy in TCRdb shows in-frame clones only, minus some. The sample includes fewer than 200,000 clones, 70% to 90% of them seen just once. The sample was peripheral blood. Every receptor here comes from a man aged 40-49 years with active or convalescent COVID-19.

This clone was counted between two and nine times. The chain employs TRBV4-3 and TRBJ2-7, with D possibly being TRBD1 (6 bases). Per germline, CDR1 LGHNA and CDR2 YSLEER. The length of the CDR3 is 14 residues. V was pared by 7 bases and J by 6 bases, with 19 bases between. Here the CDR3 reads CASTVGPGVGEQYF. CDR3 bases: TGCGCCAGCACCGTAGGCCCAGGGGTGGGCGAGCAGTACTTC.

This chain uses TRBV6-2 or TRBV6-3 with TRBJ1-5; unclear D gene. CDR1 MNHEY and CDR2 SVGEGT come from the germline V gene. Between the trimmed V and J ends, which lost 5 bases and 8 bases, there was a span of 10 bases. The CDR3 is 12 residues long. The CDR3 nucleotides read TGTGCCAGCAGTCCGGAGGGCGAGCCCCAGCATTTT. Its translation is CASSPEGEPQHF.

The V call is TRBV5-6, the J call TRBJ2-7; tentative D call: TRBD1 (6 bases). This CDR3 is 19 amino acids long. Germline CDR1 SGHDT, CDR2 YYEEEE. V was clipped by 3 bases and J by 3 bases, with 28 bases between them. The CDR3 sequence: CASSSTLMTGDLGNYEQYF. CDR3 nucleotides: TGTGCCAGCAGCTCGACCCTAATGACAGGAGACTTGGGAAACTACGAGCAGTACTTC.

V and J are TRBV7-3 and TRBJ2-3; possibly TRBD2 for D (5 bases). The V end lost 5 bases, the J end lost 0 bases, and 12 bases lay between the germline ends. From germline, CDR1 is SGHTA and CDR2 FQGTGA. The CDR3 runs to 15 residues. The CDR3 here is CASSPLTGSTDTQYF. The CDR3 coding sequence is TGTGCCAGCAGCCCTCTGACGGGGAGCACAGATACGCAGTATTTT.

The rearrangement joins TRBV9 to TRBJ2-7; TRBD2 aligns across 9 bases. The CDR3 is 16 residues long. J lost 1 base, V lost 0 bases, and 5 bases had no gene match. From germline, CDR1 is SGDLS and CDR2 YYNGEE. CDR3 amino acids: CASSVGWLAGSYEQYF. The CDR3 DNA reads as TGTGCCAGCAGCGTAGGGTGGCTAGCGGGGTCCTACGAGCAGTACTTC.

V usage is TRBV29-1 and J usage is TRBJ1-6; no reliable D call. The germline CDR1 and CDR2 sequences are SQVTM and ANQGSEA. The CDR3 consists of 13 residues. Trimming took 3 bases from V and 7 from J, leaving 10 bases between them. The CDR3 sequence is CSVEYAVNSPLHF. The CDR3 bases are TGCAGCGTTGAGTACGCAGTGAATTCACCCCTCCACTTT. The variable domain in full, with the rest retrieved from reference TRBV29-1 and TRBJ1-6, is SAVISQKPSRDICQRGTSLTIQCQVDSQVTMMFWYRQQPGQSLTLIATANQGSEATYESGFVIDKFPISRPNLTFSTLTVSNMSPEDSSIYLCSVEYAVNSPLHFGNGTRLTVT.

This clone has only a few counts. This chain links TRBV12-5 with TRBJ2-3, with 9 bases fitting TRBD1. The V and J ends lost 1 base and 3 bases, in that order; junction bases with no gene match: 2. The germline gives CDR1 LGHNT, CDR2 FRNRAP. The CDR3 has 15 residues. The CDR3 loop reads CASGLGQGGTDTQYF. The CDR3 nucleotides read TGTGCTAGTGGTTTGGGACAGGGGGGGACAGATACGCAGTATTTT.

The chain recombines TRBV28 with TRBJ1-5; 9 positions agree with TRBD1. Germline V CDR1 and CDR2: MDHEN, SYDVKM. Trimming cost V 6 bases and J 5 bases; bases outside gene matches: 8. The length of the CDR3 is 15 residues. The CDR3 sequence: CASSTPGQGDQPQHF. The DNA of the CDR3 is TGTGCCAGCAGCACCCCGGGACAGGGAGATCAGCCCCAGCATTTT.